These 21 T cell receptor beta chains share one sample of origin, sequenced in a study of blood T cell repertoires in COVID-19. The assay was immunoSEQ multiplex PCR, and TCRdb's table has in-frame clones only and misses some. This sample yields about 150,000 clones, of which approximately 90% are seen a single time; about 1.2% belongs to the top ten. The sample consisted of PBMCs or T cells enriched from blood (not recorded which). These receptors were taken from a woman aged 25 to 39 with acute COVID-19.

This clone was detected only a few times. The chain's CDR3 is CSGGGGDQQGEYGYTF. DNA of the CDR3: TGCAGCGGTGGAGGGGGGGATCAACAGGGCGAATATGGCTACACCTTC. V usage is TRBV29-1 and J usage is TRBJ1-2, with D possibly matching TRBD1 (6 bases). The CDR3 spans 16 residues. V was pared by 7 bases and J by 5 bases, with 26 bases between. Germline V gene sequence: CDR1 SQVTM, CDR2 ANQGSEA. The complete variable domain, with remaining parts taken from reference TRBV29-1 and TRBJ1-2, reads SAVISQKPSRDICQRGTSLTIQCQVDSQVTMMFWYRQQPGQSLTLIATANQGSEATYESGFVIDKFPISRPNLTFSTLTVSNMSPEDSSIYLCSGGGGDQQGEYGYTFGSGTRLTVV.

The chain combines TRBV5-1 with TRBJ2-1; 9 bases match TRBD2. The CDR3 has 14 residues. CDR1 and CDR2 (germline): SGHRS, YFSETQ. V dropped 4 bases and J dropped 6; count of bases not matched to a gene: 5. The CDR3 loop reads CASSAGTSTNEQFF. The DNA for the CDR3 is TGCGCCAGCAGCGCCGGGACTAGCACCAATGAGCAGTTCTTC.

This chain uses TRBV7-8 with TRBJ2-7, with 12 nucleotides matching TRBD2. This CDR3 is 18 amino acids long. Per germline, CDR1 SGHVS and CDR2 FQNEAQ. The V segment lost 3 bases and the J segment 5 bases; nucleotides outside the gene matches: 14. CDR3 region: CASSLTRASGRADNEQYF. The CDR3 DNA reads TGTGCCAGCAGCTTGACCAGGGCTAGCGGGAGGGCCGACAACGAGCAGTACTTC. The entire variable domain, with the rest obtained from reference TRBV7-8 and TRBJ2-7, is as follows: GAGVSQSPRYKVAKRGQDVALRCDPISGHVSLFWYQQALGQGPEFLTYFQNEAQLDKSGLPSDRFFAERPEGSVSTLKIQRTQQEDSAVYLCASSLTRASGRADNEQYFGPGTRLTVT.

The gene calls are TRBV15 and TRBJ2-5; possible D gene TRBD2, 5 bases. This CDR3 contains 17 residues. Germline V gene sequence: CDR1 LNHNV, CDR2 YYDKDF (reference sequence). V lost 0 bases and J 0 bases, leaving 14 bases between the germline ends. The CDR3: CATSRDPLAENQETQYF. CDR3 DNA: TGTGCCACCAGCAGAGATCCCCTAGCAGAGAACCAAGAGACCCAGTACTTC.

The rearrangement uses TRBV25-1 and TRBJ2-1, with 7 bases matching TRBD2. The CDR3 has 15 amino acids. Germline CDR1 is MGHDK and CDR2 is SYGVNS. V was clipped by 2 bases and J by 7 bases; unmatched bases: 8. DNA for the CDR3: TGTGCCAGCAGTGAAGAGCGGGACCCCGGGAATGAGCAGTTCTTC. Translation: CASSEERDPGNEQFF. The complete variable domain, with remaining parts taken from reference TRBV25-1 and TRBJ2-1, reads EADIYQTPRYLVIGTGKKITLECSQTMGHDKMYWYQQDPGMELHLIHYSYGVNSTEKGDLSSESTVSRIRTEHFPLTLESARPSHTSQYLCASSEERDPGNEQFFGPGTRLTVL.

The chain couples TRBV5-1 to TRBJ1-3; 10 bases align to TRBD1. This CDR3 comprises 15 residues. Germline V CDR1 and CDR2: SGHRS, YFSETQ. After removal of 1 base from V and 11 bases from J, the junction contained 9 bases not matched to a gene. The CDR3 reads CASSLLGTGDGAIYF. In DNA form, the CDR3 reads TGCGCCAGCAGCTTGCTAGGGACAGGGGATGGTGCCATATATTTT.

The gene calls are TRBV7-2 and TRBJ1-1; D perhaps matches TRBD1 (6 bases). There are 18 residues in the CDR3. V gave up 4 bases and J gave up 2 bases, with 23 bases separating them. The germline CDR1 and CDR2 sequences are SGHTA and FQGNSA. The CDR3 is CASSSPQDSIAANTEAFF. Here the CDR3 DNA reads TGTGCCAGCAGCTCGCCACAGGACAGCATCGCCGCAAACACTGAAGCTTTCTTT.

V is TRBV19 and J is TRBJ1-2; 8 bases line up with TRBD1. The CDR3 has 14 amino acids. CDR1 and CDR2 from the germline V gene are LNHDA and SQIVND (reference sequence). The V gene end was trimmed by 3 bases and the J gene end by 4 bases; junction bases not matched to a gene: 4. The DNA of the CDR3 is TGTGCCAGTAGTATGGGACAGGACGGCTATGGCTACACCTTC. Protein: CASSMGQDGYGYTF. Supplemented by reference TRBV19 and TRBJ1-2, the full variable domain reads DGGITQSPKYLFRKEGQNVTLSCEQNLNHDAMYWYRQDPGQGLRLIYYSQIVNDFQKGDIAEGYSVSREKKESFPLTVTSAQKNPTAFYLCASSMGQDGYGYTFGSGTRLTVV.

About this clone itself: A much bigger clone sits one base away, suggesting this may be a read error. Other DNA sequences in the same sample also yield this CDR3. The chain joins TRBV30 to TRBJ1-5; TRBD1 might be the D (5 bases). The germline gives CDR1 GTSNPN, CDR2 SVGIG (reference sequence). CDR3 length: 13 residues. V was pared by 0 bases and J by 4 bases, with 7 bases between. DNA for the CDR3: TGTGCCTGGAGTGTAAAGGGGAATCAGCCCCAGCATTTT. Its protein product is CAWSVKGNQPQHF.

This sequence joins TRBV10-3 and TRBJ2-7; 8 bases line up with TRBD1. The V gene end was trimmed by 7 bases and the J gene end by 5 bases; junction bases not matched to a gene: 10. The CDR3 is 14 residues long. CDR1 is ENHRY and CDR2 is SYGVKD in the germline V gene. The DNA of the CDR3 is TGTGCCATCATGGGGACAGGCTGGTCGGACGAGCAGTACTTC. Protein: CAIMGTGWSDEQYF.

This clone was seen a few times. The J gene is TRBJ1-2, the V gene TRBV19; no reliable D call. V dropped 2 bases and J dropped 10 bases, with 11 bases sitting between them. CDR3 length equals 12 residues. Germline CDR1 LNHDA, CDR2 SQIVND (reference sequence). CDR3 nucleotides: TGTGCCAGTAGTATACGACCACAGACCTACACCTTC. Protein: CASSIRPQTYTF.

The chain recombines TRBV28 with TRBJ1-1, with D perhaps matching TRBD1 (5 bases). CDR1 and CDR2 from the germline V gene are MDHEN and SYDVKM. Trimming stripped 5 bases from V and 0 bases from J, with 16 bases between. The CDR3 contains 16 residues. CDR3 residues: CASSPGGAGVNTEAFF. CDR3 coding DNA: TGTGCCAGCAGTCCTGGCGGGGCGGGGGTGAACACTGAAGCTTTCTTT.

This chain joins TRBV29-1 and TRBJ2-5, with TRBD1 matching over 7 bases. The germline V gene has CDR1 SQVTM and CDR2 ANQGSEA. The CDR3 runs 16 residues. V lost 3 bases and J lost 6; bases outside the gene matches: 16. The CDR3 region is CSVDDLETGRRKTQYF. The CDR3 region has the DNA TGCAGCGTTGATGATCTGGAGACAGGGCGGAGAAAGACCCAGTACTTC.

V and J are TRBV7-2 and TRBJ2-3, with TRBD2 matching 7 bases. Trimming cost V 6 bases and J 3 bases; bases outside gene matches: 9. CDR1 is SGHTA and CDR2 is FQGNSA in the germline V gene. This CDR3 has 15 amino acids. CDR3 DNA sequence: TGTGCCAGCAGGCGGACTGGGGGGGAGACAGATACGCAGTATTTT. Its protein product is CASRRTGGETDTQYF.

This chain links TRBV28 with TRBJ2-7, with TRBD1 identical over 7 bases. The CDR3 extends over 13 amino acids. In germline, CDR1 is MDHEN, CDR2 SYDVKM. Trimming took 5 bases from V and 1 from J; bases not matched to a gene: 2. As DNA, the CDR3 is TGTGCCAGCAGTGGGGACAGTTCCTACGAGCAGTACTTC. Its translation: CASSGDSSYEQYF.

This chain connects TRBV28 to TRBJ1-1, with D unresolved. V lost 5 bases to trimming and J lost 4 bases, with 17 bases between them. There are 15 residues in the CDR3. Germline CDR1 MDHEN, CDR2 SYDVKM. CDR3 DNA sequence: TGTGCCAGCAGTCGGAGCGAAGGTCGGAGCACTGAAGCTTTCTTT. Residues: CASSRSEGRSTEAFF. Supplemented by reference TRBV28 and TRBJ1-1, the full variable domain reads DVKVTQSSRYLVKRTGEKVFLECVQDMDHENMFWYRQDPGLGLRLIYFSYDVKMKEKGDIPEGYSVSREKKERFSLILESASTNQTSMYLCASSRSEGRSTEAFFGQGTRLTVV.

CDR3 region: CASSQELASSYEQYF. In DNA, the CDR3 is TGTGCCAGCAGCCAAGAACTAGCGAGCTCCTACGAGCAGTACTTC. This chain joins TRBV3-1 (or the pseudogene TRBV3-2) and TRBJ2-7; 7 bases are shared with TRBD2. Per the germline V gene, CDR1 is LGHDT and CDR2 is YNNKEL (reference sequence). Germline trimming cut 0 bases from V and 0 bases from J; bases unmatched to any gene: 2. CDR3 length: 15 amino acids.

The chain couples TRBV7-9 to TRBJ2-6; 7 nucleotides agree with TRBD1. V dropped 1 base and J dropped 3; count of bases not matched to a gene: 12. The germline V gene encodes CDR1 SEHNR and CDR2 FQNEAQ (reference sequence). The CDR3 has 19 residues. As DNA, the CDR3 is TGTGCCAGCAGCTTAGTGGGTGACAGGGTACTTGGTGGGGCCAACGTCCTGACTTTC. It encodes CASSLVGDRVLGGANVLTF.

In this sample, this clone turned up a few times. The rearrangement joins TRBV7-9 to TRBJ2-2; no reliable D call. Trimming shortened V by 3 bases and J by 6 bases, and 11 bases separated the two germline ends. The CDR3 sequence is 14 residues long. From germline, CDR1 is SEHNR and CDR2 FQNEAQ (reference sequence). The CDR3 nucleotides read TGTGCCAGCAGCTTTGCCGACTTGGCCGGGGAGCTGTTTTTT. Its protein is CASSFADLAGELFF.

The genes are TRBV27 and TRBJ1-2, with 7 bases matching TRBD1. The length of the CDR3 is 11 residues. V lost 6 bases, J lost 8 bases, and 3 bases stayed unmatched. Germline CDR1 MNHEY, CDR2 SMNVEV (reference sequence). CDR3 residues: CASSTGVGYTF. CDR3 bases: TGTGCCAGCAGCACAGGGGTCGGCTACACCTTC.

The genes are TRBV28 and TRBJ1-1; D gene unclear. Trimming shortened V by 8 bases and J by 0 bases, and 4 bases separated the two germline ends. The CDR3 totals 11 residues. The V gene's germline CDR1 is MDHEN and CDR2 SYDVKM. CDR3 sequence reads: CASVMNTEAFF. The CDR3 coding sequence is TGTGCCAGCGTAATGAACACTGAAGCTTTCTTT.